This paragraph reports one T cell receptor (beta chain). Its antigen is unknown. The record originates from a study of early T cells in non-severe SARS-CoV-2 infection. Background on the study: Sequenced bulk RNA came from whole blood that was unsorted, and chains were unpaired.

V lost 0 bases and J lost 6, with 6 bases in between. The CDR3 sequence is 13 residues long. Germline V lookup: CDR1 ENHRY, CDR2 SYGVKD. Findings of the study overall: Matching results from VDJdb favored anti-spike CD8 responses, leaving private and CD4 specificities undetected.

Molecules of cDNA were individually given unique molecular identifiers that were attached to them. MiXCR, run by TCRdb on the 5' RACE reads, gives a single entry per CDR3 protein. The sample lists 70,000 to 95,000 distinct CDR3 sequences, about a sixth occurring once. This receptor was taken from an adult who was a healthcare worker with PCR-confirmed SARS-CoV-2 infection or an uninfected control (not recorded which). This chain joins TRBV10-3 and TRBJ2-1; D gene ambiguous. The specimen sequenced was whole blood. CDR3 sequence: CAISESGSNEQFF. CDR3 coding DNA: TGTGCCATCAGTGAGTCGGGCAGCAATGAGCAGTTCTTC.